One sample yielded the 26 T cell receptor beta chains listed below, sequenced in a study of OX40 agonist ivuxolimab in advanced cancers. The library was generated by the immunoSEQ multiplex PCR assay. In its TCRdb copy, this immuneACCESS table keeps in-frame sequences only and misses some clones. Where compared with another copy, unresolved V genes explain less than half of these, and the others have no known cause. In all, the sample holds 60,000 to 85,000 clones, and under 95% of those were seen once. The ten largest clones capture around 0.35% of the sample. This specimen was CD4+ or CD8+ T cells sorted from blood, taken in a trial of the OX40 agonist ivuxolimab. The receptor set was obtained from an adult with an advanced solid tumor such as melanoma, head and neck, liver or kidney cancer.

CDR3 nucleotide sequence: TGCAGCGTTATCTTAGGCGCGGGGGGGGATACGCAGTATTTT. Translating it yields CSVILGAGGDTQYF. This chain joins TRBV29-1 and TRBJ2-3; 9 bases line up with TRBD2. J gave up 6 bases and V 5 bases, and 9 bases lay outside the gene matches. Germline CDR1 reads SQVTM; CDR2 reads ANQGSEA. The CDR3 spans 14 residues.

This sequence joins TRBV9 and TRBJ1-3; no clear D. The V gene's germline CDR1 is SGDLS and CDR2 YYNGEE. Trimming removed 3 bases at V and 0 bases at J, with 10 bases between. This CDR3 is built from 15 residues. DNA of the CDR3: TGTGCCAGCAGCGACACCCCTTACTCTGGAAACACCATATATTTT. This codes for CASSDTPYSGNTIYF.

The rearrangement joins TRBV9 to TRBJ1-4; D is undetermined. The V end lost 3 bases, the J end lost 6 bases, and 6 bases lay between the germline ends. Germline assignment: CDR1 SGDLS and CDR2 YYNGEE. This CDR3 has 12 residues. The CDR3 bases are TGTGCCAGCAGCGCGTACGATGAAAAACTGTTTTTT. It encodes CASSAYDEKLFF.

The CDR3 nucleotides are TGTGCCAGTAGTGCCATCGGTCGGGACAGGGGGGACACTGAAGCTTTCTTT. Translated: CASSAIGRDRGDTEAFF. This chain connects TRBV19 to TRBJ1-1; 11 nucleotides match TRBD1. Germline loops: CDR1 LNHDA, CDR2 SQIVND (reference sequence). V lost 5 bases and J lost 3; bases outside the gene matches: 11. This CDR3 is built from 17 residues.

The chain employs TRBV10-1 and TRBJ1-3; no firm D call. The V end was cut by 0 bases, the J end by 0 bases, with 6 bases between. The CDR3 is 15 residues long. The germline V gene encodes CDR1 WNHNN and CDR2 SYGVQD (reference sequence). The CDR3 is CASSESGSSGNTIYF. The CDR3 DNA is TGCGCCAGCAGTGAGTCGGGGAGCTCTGGAAACACCATATATTTT.

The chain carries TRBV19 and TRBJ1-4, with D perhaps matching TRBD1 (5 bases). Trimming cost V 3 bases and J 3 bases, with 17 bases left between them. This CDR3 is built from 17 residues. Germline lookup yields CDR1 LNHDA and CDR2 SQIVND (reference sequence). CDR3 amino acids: CASSILWGTEPNEKLFF. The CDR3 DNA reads TGTGCCAGTAGTATCTTATGGGGGACCGAACCTAATGAAAAACTGTTTTTT.

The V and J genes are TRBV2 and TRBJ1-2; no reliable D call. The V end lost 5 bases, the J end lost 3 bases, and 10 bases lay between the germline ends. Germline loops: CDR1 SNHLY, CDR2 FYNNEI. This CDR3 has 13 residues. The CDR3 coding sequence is TGTGCCAGCAGTCGAGGATTTGACTATGGCTACACCTTC. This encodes CASSRGFDYGYTF.

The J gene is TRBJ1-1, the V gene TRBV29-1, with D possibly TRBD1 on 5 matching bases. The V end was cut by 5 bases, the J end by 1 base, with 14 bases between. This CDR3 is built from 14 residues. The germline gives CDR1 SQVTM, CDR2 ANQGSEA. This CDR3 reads CSVNGQRANTEAFF. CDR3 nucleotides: TGCAGCGTTAACGGACAAAGGGCGAACACTGAAGCTTTCTTT. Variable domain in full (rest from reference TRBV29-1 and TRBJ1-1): SAVISQKPSRDICQRGTSLTIQCQVDSQVTMMFWYRQQPGQSLTLIATANQGSEATYESGFVIDKFPISRPNLTFSTLTVSNMSPEDSSIYLCSVNGQRANTEAFFGQGTRLTVV.

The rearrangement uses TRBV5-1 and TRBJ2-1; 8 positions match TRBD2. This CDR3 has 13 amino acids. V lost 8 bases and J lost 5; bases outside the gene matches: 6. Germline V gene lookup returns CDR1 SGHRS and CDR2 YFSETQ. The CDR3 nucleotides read TGCGCCAGTTCGGGAGGGTGGGACAATGAGCAGTTCTTC. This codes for CASSGGWDNEQFF.

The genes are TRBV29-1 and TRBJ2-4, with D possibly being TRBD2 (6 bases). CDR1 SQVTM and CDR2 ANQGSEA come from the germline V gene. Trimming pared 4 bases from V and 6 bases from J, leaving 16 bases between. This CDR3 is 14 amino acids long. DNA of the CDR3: TGCAGCGTTGTGGCGGGAACCTCCCTAAACATTCAGTACTTC. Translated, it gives CSVVAGTSLNIQYF.

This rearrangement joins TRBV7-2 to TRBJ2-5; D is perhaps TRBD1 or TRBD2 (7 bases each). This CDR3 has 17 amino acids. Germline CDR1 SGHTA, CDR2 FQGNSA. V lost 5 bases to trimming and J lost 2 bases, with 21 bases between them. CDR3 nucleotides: TGTGCCAGCAGCCTAGTAGGGGGCGGGGGACCTCAAGAGACCCAGTACTTC. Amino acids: CASSLVGGGGPQETQYF.

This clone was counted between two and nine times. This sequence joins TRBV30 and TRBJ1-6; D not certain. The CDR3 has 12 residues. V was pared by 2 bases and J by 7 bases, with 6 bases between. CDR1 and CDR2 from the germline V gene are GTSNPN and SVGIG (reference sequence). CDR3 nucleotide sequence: TGTGCCTGGAGTCCGGGAAATTCACCCCTCCACTTT. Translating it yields CAWSPGNSPLHF.

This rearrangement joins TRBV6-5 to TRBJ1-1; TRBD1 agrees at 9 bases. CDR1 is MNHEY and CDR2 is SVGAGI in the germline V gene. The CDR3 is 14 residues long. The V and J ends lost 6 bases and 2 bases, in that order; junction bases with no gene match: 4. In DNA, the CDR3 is TGTGCCAGCAGATGGGACAGGGCTAACACTGAAGCTTTCTTT. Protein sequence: CASRWDRANTEAFF.

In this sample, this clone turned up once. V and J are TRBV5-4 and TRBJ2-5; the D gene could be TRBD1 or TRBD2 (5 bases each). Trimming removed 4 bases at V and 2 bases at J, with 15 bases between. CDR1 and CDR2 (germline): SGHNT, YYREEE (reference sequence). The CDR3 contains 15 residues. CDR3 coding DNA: TGTGCCAGCAGCACACGGACCGGGGCTCAAGAGACCCAGTACTTC. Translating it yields CASSTRTGAQETQYF.

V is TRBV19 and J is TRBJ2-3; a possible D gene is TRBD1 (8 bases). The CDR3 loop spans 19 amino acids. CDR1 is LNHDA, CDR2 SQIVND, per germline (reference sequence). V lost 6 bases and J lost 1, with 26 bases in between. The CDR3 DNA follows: TGTGCCAGTAGAAAGGACGACAGGGGAGGGGTATGGGGCACAGATACGCAGTATTTT. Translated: CASRKDDRGGVWGTDTQYF.

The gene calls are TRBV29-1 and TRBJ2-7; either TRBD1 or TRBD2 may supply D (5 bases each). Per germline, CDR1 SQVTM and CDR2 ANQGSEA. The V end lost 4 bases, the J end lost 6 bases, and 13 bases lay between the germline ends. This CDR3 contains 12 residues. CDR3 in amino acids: CSVGGDGGEQYF. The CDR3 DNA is TGCAGCGTTGGTGGTGATGGGGGCGAGCAGTACTTC.

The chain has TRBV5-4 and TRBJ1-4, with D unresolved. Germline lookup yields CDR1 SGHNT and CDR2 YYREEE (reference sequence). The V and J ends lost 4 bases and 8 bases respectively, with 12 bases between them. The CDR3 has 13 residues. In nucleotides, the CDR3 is TGTGCCAGCAGCGGCAGAGGTGGGGAAAAACTGTTTTTT. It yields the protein CASSGRGGEKLFF.

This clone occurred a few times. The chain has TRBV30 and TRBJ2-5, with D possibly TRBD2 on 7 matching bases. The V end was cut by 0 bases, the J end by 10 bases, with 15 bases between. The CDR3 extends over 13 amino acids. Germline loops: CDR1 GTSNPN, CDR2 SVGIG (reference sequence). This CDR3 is CAWSVPGGGYQYF. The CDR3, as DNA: TGTGCCTGGAGTGTACCTGGCGGGGGCTACCAGTACTTC.

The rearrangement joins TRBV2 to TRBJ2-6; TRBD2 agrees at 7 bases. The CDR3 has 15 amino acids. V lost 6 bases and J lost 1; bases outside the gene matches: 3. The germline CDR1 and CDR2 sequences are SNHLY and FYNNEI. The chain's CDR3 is CASRELASGANVLTF. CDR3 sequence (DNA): TGTGCCAGCAGGGAACTAGCGTCTGGGGCCAACGTCCTGACTTTC.

CDR3 protein: CASSFKFSSGSHNEQFF. CDR3 DNA: TGTGCCAGCAGCTTTAAGTTTTCGTCCGGGAGCCACAATGAGCAGTTCTTC. J is TRBJ2-1 and V is TRBV7-2; a possible D gene is TRBD2 (6 bases). Germline V gives CDR1 SGHTA, CDR2 FQGNSA. Trimming pared 3 bases from V and 5 bases from J, leaving 20 bases between. The CDR3 has 17 residues.

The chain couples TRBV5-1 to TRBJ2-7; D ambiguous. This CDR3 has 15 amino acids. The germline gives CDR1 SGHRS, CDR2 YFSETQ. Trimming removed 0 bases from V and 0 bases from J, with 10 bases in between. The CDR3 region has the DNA TGCGCCAGCAGCTTGGGGGCCAGCAACTCCTACGAGCAGTACTTC. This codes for CASSLGASNSYEQYF.

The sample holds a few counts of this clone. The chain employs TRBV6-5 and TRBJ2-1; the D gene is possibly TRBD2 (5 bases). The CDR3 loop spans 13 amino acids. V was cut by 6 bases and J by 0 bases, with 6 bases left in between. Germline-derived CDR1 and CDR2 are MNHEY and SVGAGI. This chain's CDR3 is CASRGSSYNEQFF. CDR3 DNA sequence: TGTGCCAGCAGGGGGAGCTCCTACAATGAGCAGTTCTTC.

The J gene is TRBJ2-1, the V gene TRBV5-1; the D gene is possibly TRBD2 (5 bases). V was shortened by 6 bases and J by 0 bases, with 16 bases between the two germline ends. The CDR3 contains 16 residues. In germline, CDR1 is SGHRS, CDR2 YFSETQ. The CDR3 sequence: CASTSGLRNSYNEQFF. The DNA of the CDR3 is TGCGCCAGCACCTCGGGGTTGCGTAACTCCTACAATGAGCAGTTCTTC. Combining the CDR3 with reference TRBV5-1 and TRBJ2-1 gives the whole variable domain KAGVTQTPRYLIKTRGQQVTLSCSPISGHRSVSWYQQTPGQGLQFLFEYFSETQRNKGNFPGRFSGRQFSNSRSEMNVSTLELGDSALYLCASTSGLRNSYNEQFFGPGTRLTVL.

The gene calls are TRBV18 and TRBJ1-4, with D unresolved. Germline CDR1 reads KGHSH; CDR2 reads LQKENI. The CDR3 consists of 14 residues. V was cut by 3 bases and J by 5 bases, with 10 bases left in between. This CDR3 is CASSPQRGNEKLFF. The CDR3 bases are TGTGCCAGCTCACCCCAACGGGGAAATGAAAAACTGTTTTTT.

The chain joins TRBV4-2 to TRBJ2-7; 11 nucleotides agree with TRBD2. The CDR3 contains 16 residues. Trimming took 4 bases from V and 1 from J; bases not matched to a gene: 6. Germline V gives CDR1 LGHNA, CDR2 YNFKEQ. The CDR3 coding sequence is TGTGCCAGCAGCCCTTCACTAGCGGGGGCGTCCTACGAGCAGTACTTC. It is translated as CASSPSLAGASYEQYF.

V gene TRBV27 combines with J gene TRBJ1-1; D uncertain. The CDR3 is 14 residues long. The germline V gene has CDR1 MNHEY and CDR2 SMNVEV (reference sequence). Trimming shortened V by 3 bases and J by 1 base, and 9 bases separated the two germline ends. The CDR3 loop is CASSFRVGNTEAFF. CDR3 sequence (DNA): TGTGCCAGCAGTTTCCGGGTAGGGAACACTGAAGCTTTCTTT.